The 2 T cell receptor beta chains reported below all come from one sample, sequenced in a study of blood T cell repertoires in COVID-19. Using immunoSEQ multiplex PCR, the repertoire was profiled, and TCRdb retains in-frame clones only, with some absent. The sample records 150,000 to 200,000 clones, roughly 83% being singletons. Sequencing input: PBMCs or T cells enriched from blood (not recorded which). The receptors were gathered from a woman aged 60-75 years who had recovered from COVID-19.

The V call is TRBV4-1, the J call TRBJ1-4, with D hard to call. V dropped 1 base and J dropped 8 bases, with 8 bases sitting between them. Germline CDR1 and CDR2: MGHRA and YSYEKL. This CDR3 region has 13 residues. CDR3: CASSQVLGEKLFF. In nucleotides, the CDR3 is TGCGCCAGCAGCCAAGTGCTCGGGGAAAAACTGTTTTTT.

V gene TRBV27 combines with J gene TRBJ2-5; D possibly corresponds to TRBD2 (5 bases). Trimming removed 3 bases from V and 4 bases from J, with 9 bases in between. The germline gives CDR1 MNHEY, CDR2 SMNVEV (reference sequence). The CDR3 length is 13 residues. The DNA for the CDR3 is TGTGCCAGCAGTTTCAGAGGGCTAGAGACCCAGTACTTC. Encoded protein: CASSFRGLETQYF.